The 2 T cell receptor beta chains below all came from one sample that was sequenced in a study of cytomegalovirus exposure and HLA in healthy donors. TCRdb keeps only in-frame clones here, not all; method: immunoSEQ multiplex PCR. The sample gives fewer than 200,000 clones, 86% of which show up once; 2% to 3% is in the top ten. Sequencing was done on a sample of PBMCs. The receptors come from a man aged 18 to 29 in good health and CMV-seropositive.

This sequence joins TRBV28 and TRBJ2-5; D remains unclear. With 3 bases removed from V and 5 bases from J, the gap between germline ends came to 10 bases. Germline CDR1 reads MDHEN; CDR2 reads SYDVKM. The CDR3 totals 13 residues. The CDR3 spells CASSFSPLETQYF. DNA for the CDR3: TGTGCCAGCAGTTTCTCTCCCCTTGAGACCCAGTACTTC.

This chain connects TRBV13 to TRBJ2-3; possibly TRBD2 for D (6 bases). Looked up from germline, CDR1 is PRHDT and CDR2 is FYEKMQ (reference sequence). The CDR3 contains 13 residues. V lost 5 bases and J 4 bases, leaving 10 bases between the germline ends. The CDR3 reads CASSPGDSDTQYF. The CDR3 coding sequence is TGTGCCAGCAGCCCGGGGGACTCAGATACGCAGTATTTT.